This T cell receptor (beta chain) came from a study of cytomegalovirus exposure and HLA in healthy donors. As for this clone: Its target is not known.

Study-wide findings and caveats: Based on reports, TCR beta sequences accurately predicted HLA-A and HLA-B alleles for most subjects. Later analysis reportedly placed an Asian-associated ancestry cluster below the roughly 680-donor mean in N-insertions.

The ends were cut back, 9 bases at V and 2 bases at J, with 14 bases in the middle. Germline V gene sequence: CDR1 LNHDA, CDR2 SQIVND (reference sequence). The CDR3 consists of 14 residues. The PCR employed 60 Vbeta primers together with 13 Jbeta primers. The method was immunoSEQ multiplex PCR; TCRdb's version includes in-frame clones alone and lacks a portion of them. The table records about 130,000 clones, approximately 80% of them present only once. Sequences were obtained from PBMCs. The source of this sequence is a man aged 18 to 30 in good health and CMV-seronegative. The V gene is TRBV19, the J gene TRBJ1-5; D might be TRBD1 (5 bases). CDR3 amino acids: CASRTEGGNQPQHF. The CDR3 DNA follows: TGTGCCAGCAGGACCGAAGGGGGCAATCAGCCCCAGCATTTT.